The following is a T cell receptor (beta chain) sequence with its context. With V trimmed by 0 bases and J by 0 bases, 9 bases remained unmatched. The CDR3 has 17 residues. In germline, CDR1 is SGHRS, CDR2 YFSETQ. The sample originates from a study of blood T cell repertoires in COVID-19. Looking at the study overall: Some COVID-19 samples were acute and others convalescent; all came from the United States, Italy and Spain. PBMCs, B-cell-depleted T cells, or T cells provided the cDNA or gDNA that made up the material.

In the original analysis: Estimated nucleated cell counts came from reference gene primer amplification. Sequencing was performed with immunoSEQ multiplex PCR; in TCRdb, only in-frame clones are kept and a portion is missing. V and J calls plus clone size are reproduced from that table; the DNA served to infer D and trimming. Here the sample spans more than 45,000 clones, 82% being singletons. The sequence derives from a woman in her sixties or seventies with acute or convalescent COVID-19. V usage is TRBV5-1 and J usage is TRBJ2-7, with 7 nucleotides matching TRBD2. Source material: peripheral blood. CDR3: CASSLDSMSGVSYEQYF. The CDR3 DNA reads TGCGCCAGCAGCTTGGATTCTATGAGCGGGGTCTCCTACGAGCAGTACTTC.